Listed below are T cell receptor beta chains from one sample, sequenced in a study of blood T cell repertoires in COVID-19. Clones were sequenced by immunoSEQ multiplex PCR, and TCRdb holds only the in-frame ones, with some missing. The sample has roughly 180,000 clones; around 85% are singletons. Sequenced material: peripheral blood. These receptors came from a man aged 55 to 70 who had recovered from COVID-19. Each CDR3 is given with its conserved first and last residue. Each record gives: V gene, J gene, clone size, D gene, CDR3 DNA, CDR3 protein. A D gene is named only where the DNA matches it firmly. Size is omitted from some rows. Given values are once, few, many or a class for expanded clones.

V: TRBV9
J: TRBJ1-3
size: -
D: -
DNA: TGTGCCAGCAGCGTAGGACCTCGGGAGACGGGAAACACCATATATTTT
CDR3: CASSVGPRETGNTIYF

V: TRBV29-1
J: TRBJ2-7
size: -
D: -
DNA: TGCAGCACCCGAACAGGGCTCGAGCAGTACTTC
CDR3: CSTRTGLEQYF

V: TRBV3-1/TRBV3-2
J: TRBJ2-5
size: once
D: -
DNA: TGTGCCAGCAGCCGAAACCCGGGGGTCCAAGAGACCCAGTACTTC
CDR3: CASSRNPGVQETQYF

V: TRBV5-1
J: TRBJ2-1
size: -
D: -
DNA: TGCGCCAGCAGCTTCACGGCCATAGAGGATGAGCAGTTCTTC
CDR3: CASSFTAIEDEQFF

V: TRBV6-5
J: TRBJ2-5
size: -
D: TRBD2
DNA: TGTGCCAGCAGTAAATCGGGGGGGCGGGGTGAGACCCAGTACTTC
CDR3: CASSKSGGRGETQYF

V: TRBV5-4
J: TRBJ2-3
size: -
D: -
DNA: TGTGCCAGCAGCTTGGCCACGGGGGTGGCAGATACGCAGTATTTT
CDR3: CASSLATGVADTQYF

V: TRBV2
J: TRBJ1-6
size: few
D: -
DNA: TGTGCCAGCAGGGACTCCTCCTATAATTCACCCCTCCACTTT
CDR3: CASRDSSYNSPLHF

V: TRBV7-7
J: TRBJ2-1
size: few
D: TRBD1
DNA: TGTGCTAGCAGCGCGACAGGGGGGTCATACAATGAGCAGTTCTTC
CDR3: CASSATGGSYNEQFF

V: TRBV7-2
J: TRBJ1-2
size: -
D: -
DNA: TGTGCCAGCAGCTTAGAGCACAGAAGGAACTATGGCTACACCTTC
CDR3: CASSLEHRRNYGYTF

V: TRBV6-5
J: TRBJ2-7
size: -
D: TRBD2
DNA: TGTGCCAGCAGTCAAACCGGGACTAGCGGGGGGGCGCAGTACTTC
CDR3: CASSQTGTSGGAQYF

V: TRBV15
J: TRBJ1-2
size: -
D: -
DNA: TGTGCCACCAGCAGAGAGGACCGGGACATAGGTGGCTACACCTTC
CDR3: CATSREDRDIGGYTF

V: TRBV6-2/TRBV6-3
J: TRBJ2-1
size: -
D: -
DNA: TGTGCCAGCAGTGGGGGCCAGAGCTCCTACAATGAGCAGTTCTTC
CDR3: CASSGGQSSYNEQFF

V: TRBV5-6
J: TRBJ1-5
size: -
D: TRBD1
DNA: TGTGCCAGCACTACCTCACAGGGGGCCGGCAATCAGCCCCAGCATTTT
CDR3: CASTTSQGAGNQPQHF

V: TRBV5-3
J: TRBJ2-7
size: -
D: TRBD1
DNA: TGTGCCAGAAGCCAGGGCCCCGGGACAGCAACTTCCTACGAGCAGTACTTC
CDR3: CARSQGPGTATSYEQYF

V: TRBV7-8
J: TRBJ2-5
size: -
D: -
DNA: TGTGCCAGCAGCTTTCCCTTGGGGGGAAACCAAGAGACCCAGTACTTC
CDR3: CASSFPLGGNQETQYF

V: TRBV11-2
J: TRBJ1-1
size: -
D: -
DNA: TGTGCCAGCAGCTTAGAACCTACAGGGAATTCAGCTTTCTTT
CDR3: CASSLEPTGNSAFF

V: TRBV27
J: TRBJ2-7
size: few
D: -
DNA: TGTGCCAGCAGTTTAACGGTTGGCAGGACCTACGAGCAGTACTTC
CDR3: CASSLTVGRTYEQYF

V: TRBV2
J: TRBJ1-5
size: -
D: -
DNA: TGTGCCAGCAAGGGAGGCAATCAGCCCCAGCATTTT
CDR3: CASKGGNQPQHF

V: TRBV27
J: TRBJ1-2
size: many
D: -
DNA: TGTGCCAGCAGTTTATTCGCAGGGCCTAACTATGGCTACACCTTC
CDR3: CASSLFAGPNYGYTF

V: TRBV6-5
J: TRBJ2-3
size: -
D: TRBD2
DNA: TGTGCCAGCACCCCGAGGGGAGGGGCGGCAGATACGCAGTATTTT
CDR3: CASTPRGGAADTQYF

V: TRBV25-1
J: TRBJ2-2
size: -
D: TRBD2
DNA: TGTGCCAGCACCGGGGGAGGGGCGTACACCGGGGAGCTGTTTTTT
CDR3: CASTGGGAYTGELFF

V: TRBV19
J: TRBJ2-7
size: once
D: -
DNA: TGTGCCAGTAGTGCCCCGGAAGGACTCAGTTACGAGCAGTACTTC
CDR3: CASSAPEGLSYEQYF

V: TRBV11-3
J: TRBJ2-1
size: -
D: -
DNA: TGTGCCAGCAGCCGCTCCCCAATGTTAGACAATGAGCAGTTCTTC
CDR3: CASSRSPMLDNEQFF

V: TRBV7-9
J: TRBJ2-7
size: -
D: TRBD1
DNA: TGTGCCAGCAGCCCCGGGACAGGGGGCTACTCTACCTACGAGCAGTACTTC
CDR3: CASSPGTGGYSTYEQYF

V: TRBV7-2
J: TRBJ2-1
size: -
D: -
DNA: TGTGCCAGCAGCTTAGGGCTGGGGGCTAGCTCCTACAATGAGCAGTTCTTC
CDR3: CASSLGLGASSYNEQFF

V: TRBV27
J: TRBJ2-7
size: -
D: -
DNA: TGTGCCAGTTCTATTCGACAGGAGTCCTACGAGCAGTACTTC
CDR3: CASSIRQESYEQYF

V: TRBV5-5
J: TRBJ2-2
size: many
D: -
DNA: TGTGCCAGCAGCTTACAGGGAATGCCGGGTACCGGGGAGCTGTTTTTT
CDR3: CASSLQGMPGTGELFF